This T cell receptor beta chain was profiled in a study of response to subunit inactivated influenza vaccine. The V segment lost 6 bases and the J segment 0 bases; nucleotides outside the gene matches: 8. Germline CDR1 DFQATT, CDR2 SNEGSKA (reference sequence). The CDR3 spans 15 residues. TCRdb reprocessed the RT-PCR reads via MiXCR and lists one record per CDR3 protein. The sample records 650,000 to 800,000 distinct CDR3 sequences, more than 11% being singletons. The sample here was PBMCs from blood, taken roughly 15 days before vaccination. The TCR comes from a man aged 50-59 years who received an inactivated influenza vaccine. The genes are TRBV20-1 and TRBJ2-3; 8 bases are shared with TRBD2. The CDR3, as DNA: TGCAGTGCCCGGGCGGGGGGCAGGAGCACAGATACGCAGTATTTT. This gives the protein CSARAGGRSTDTQYF.